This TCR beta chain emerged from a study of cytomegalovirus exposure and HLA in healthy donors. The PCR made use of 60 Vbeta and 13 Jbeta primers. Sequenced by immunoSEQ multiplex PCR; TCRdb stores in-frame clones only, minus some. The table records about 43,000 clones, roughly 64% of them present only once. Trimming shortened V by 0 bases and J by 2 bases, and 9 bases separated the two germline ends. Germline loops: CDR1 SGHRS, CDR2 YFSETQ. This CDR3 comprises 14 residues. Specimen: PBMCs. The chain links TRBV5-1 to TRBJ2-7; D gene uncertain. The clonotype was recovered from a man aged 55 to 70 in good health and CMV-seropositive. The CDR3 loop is CASSLDAGPYEQYF. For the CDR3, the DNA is TGCGCCAGCAGCTTGGATGCCGGTCCCTACGAGCAGTACTTC.